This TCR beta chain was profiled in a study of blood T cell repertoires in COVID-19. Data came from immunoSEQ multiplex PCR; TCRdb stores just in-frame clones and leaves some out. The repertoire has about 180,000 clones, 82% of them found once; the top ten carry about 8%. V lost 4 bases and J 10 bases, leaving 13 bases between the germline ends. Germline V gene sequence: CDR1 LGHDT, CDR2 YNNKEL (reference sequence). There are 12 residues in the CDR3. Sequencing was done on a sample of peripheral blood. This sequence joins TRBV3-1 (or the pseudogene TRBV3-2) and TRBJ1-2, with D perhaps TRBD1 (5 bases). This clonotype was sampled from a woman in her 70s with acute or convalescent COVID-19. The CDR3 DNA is TGTGCCAGCAGCCCGCGGGACGGAAACTACACCTTC. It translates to CASSPRDGNYTF.